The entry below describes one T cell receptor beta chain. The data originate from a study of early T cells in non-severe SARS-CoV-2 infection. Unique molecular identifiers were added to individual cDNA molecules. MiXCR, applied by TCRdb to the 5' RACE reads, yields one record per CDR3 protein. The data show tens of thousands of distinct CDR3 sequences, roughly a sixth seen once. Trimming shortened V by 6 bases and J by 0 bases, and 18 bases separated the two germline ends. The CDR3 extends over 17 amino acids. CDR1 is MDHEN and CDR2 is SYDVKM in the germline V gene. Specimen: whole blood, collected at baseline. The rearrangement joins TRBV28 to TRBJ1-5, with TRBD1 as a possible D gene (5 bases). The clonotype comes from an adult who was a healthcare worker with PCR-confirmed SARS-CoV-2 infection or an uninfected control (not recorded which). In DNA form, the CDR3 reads TGTGCCAGCAGCCCGCCCCGACAGACCTATAGCAATCAGCCCCAGCATTTT. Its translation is CASSPPRQTYSNQPQHF.